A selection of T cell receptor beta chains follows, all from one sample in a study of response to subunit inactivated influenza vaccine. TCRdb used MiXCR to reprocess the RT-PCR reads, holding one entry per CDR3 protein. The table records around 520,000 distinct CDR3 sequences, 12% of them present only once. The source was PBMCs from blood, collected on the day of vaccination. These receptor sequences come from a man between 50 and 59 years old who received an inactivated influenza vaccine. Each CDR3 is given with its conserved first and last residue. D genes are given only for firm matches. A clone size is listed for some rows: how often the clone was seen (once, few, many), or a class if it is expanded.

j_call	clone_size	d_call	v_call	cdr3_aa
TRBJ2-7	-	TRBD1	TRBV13	CASSPSPDREYEQYF
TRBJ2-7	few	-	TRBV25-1	CASSQTGTLNYEQYF
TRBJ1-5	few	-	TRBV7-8	CASSSQGRGNQPQHF
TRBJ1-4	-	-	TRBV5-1	CASSLGAPRDEKLFF
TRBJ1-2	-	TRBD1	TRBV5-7	CASSLAERGRDYGYTF
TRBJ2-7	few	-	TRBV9	CASSVGTGIVYEQYF
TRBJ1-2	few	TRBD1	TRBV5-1	CASSLDLPDRGYGYTF
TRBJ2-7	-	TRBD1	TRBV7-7	CASSPGTGHYEQYF
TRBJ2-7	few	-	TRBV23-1	CASSHPLTGLSYEQYF
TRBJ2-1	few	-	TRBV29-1	CSSDGGKYNEQFF
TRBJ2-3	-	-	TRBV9	CASSVVTATDTQYF
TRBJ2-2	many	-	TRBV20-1	CSYRLRTGELFF
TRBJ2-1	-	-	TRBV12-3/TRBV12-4	CASSITGSRPQFF
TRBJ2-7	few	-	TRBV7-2	CASRVGFRGPYEQYF
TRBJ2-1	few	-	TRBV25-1	CASSDGYNEQFF
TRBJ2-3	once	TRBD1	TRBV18	CASSPTGQGPTDTQYF
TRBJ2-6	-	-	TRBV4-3	CASSQDGGLSGANVLTF
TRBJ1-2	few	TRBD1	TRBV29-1	CSVRQGDGYTF
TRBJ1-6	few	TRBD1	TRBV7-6	CASSRSTGGANSPLHF
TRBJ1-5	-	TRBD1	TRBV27	CATGDRGYQPQHF
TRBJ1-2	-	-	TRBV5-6	CASSLPETGYTF
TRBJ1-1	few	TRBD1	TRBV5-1	CASSTKGATEAFF
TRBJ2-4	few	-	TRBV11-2	CASSLHTGLDIQYF
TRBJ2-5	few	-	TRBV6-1	CASSETSGAETQYF
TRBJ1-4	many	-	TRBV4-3	CASSQDTNELFF
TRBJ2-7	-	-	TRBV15	CATSSGLGVGMWEQYF
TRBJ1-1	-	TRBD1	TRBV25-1	CASSVWTGLNTEAFF
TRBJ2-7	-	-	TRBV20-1	CSASVTVTYEQYF